This T cell receptor (beta chain) was captured by sequencing in a study of beta chain features in type 1 diabetes. For the study at large: Age, gender and cell yields were alike across patients and healthy donors. Study results and caveats: It was not settled here whether HLA type affects TCRB rearrangement. The study found fewer insertions and more deletions at VDJ junctions in type 1 diabetes patients. In all four CD4+ subsets, TCRB CDR3 length was significantly, moderately reduced in type 1 diabetes.

Germline V gene sequence: CDR1 ENHRY, CDR2 SYGVKD. The CDR3 length is 15 residues. The V gene lost 0 bases and the J gene lost 5 bases, with 13 bases spanning the gap. Since all of the isolated RNA was reverse transcribed, expressed TCRB transcripts were what got sequenced. Here immunoSEQ multiplex PCR was the method, and the copy in TCRdb shows in-frame clones only, minus some. The sample includes almost 350,000 clones, around 9% seen only once; the top ten take roughly 0.99%. About this clone itself: Its antigen is unidentified.

Sequenced: central memory CD4+ T cells from blood. The chain has TRBV10-3 and TRBJ1-1; D may be TRBD1 (6 bases). This clonotype was sampled from a man aged 30 to 45 with type 1 diabetes. The CDR3 reads CAISESNRDGTEAFF. For the CDR3, the DNA is TGTGCCATCAGTGAGTCGAACAGGGACGGGACTGAAGCTTTCTTT.